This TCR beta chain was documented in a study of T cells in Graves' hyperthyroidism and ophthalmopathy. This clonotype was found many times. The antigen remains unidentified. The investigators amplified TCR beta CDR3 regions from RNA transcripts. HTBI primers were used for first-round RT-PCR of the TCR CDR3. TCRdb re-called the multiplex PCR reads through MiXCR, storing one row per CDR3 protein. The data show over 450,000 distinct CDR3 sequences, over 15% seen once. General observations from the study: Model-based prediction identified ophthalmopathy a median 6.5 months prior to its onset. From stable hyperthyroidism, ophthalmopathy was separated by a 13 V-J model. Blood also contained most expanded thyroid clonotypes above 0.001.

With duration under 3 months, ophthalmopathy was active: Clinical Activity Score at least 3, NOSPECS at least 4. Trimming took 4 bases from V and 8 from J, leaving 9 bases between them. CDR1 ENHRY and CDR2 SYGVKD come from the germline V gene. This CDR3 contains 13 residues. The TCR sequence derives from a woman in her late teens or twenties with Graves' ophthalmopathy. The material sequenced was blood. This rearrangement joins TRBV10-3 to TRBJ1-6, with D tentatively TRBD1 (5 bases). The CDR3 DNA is TGTGCCATCAGTGCCCAGGGTGATTCACCCCTCCACTTT. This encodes CAISAQGDSPLHF.